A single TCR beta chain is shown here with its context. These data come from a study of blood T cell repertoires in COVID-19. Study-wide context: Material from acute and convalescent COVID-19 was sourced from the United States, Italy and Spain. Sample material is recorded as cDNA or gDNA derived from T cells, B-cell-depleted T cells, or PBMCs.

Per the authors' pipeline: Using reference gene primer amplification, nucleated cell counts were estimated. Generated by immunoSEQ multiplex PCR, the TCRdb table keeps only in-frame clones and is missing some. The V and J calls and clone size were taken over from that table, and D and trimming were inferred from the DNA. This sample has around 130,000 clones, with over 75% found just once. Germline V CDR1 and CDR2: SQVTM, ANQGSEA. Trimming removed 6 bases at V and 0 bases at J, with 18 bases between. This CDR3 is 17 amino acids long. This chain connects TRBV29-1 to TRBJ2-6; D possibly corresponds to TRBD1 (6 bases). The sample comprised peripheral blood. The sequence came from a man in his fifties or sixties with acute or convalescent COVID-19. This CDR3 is CSVLGQGSGSGANVLTF. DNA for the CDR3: TGCAGCGTGCTTGGGCAGGGGTCGGGCTCTGGGGCCAACGTCCTGACTTTC.